This T cell receptor beta chain was captured in a study of identical twins. Findings and limits, study-wide: Excess low generation probability was seen in twin-shared out-of-frame alpha sequences.

TCRdb processed the 5' RACE reads anew with MiXCR; each CDR3 protein has one entry. The table includes more than 1.5 million distinct CDR3 sequences, roughly a third detected once. Trimming pared 6 bases from V and 5 bases from J, leaving 14 bases between. Germline V gene lookup returns CDR1 MDHEN and CDR2 SYDVKM. CDR3 length: 14 amino acids. As regards this clonotype: What it recognizes is unknown. A much larger clone sits a single nucleotide away, making a read error possible.

Sample: cord blood. This receptor was identified in a newborn girl in good health. The chain uses TRBV28 and TRBJ1-5; D not certain. The CDR3 nucleotides are TGTGCCAGCAGCCAAGGACTCCTTGATCAGCCCCAGCATTTT. Residues: CASSQGLLDQPQHF.